Included here is one TCR beta chain sequence, with context. Cohort 3 recovery required two negative PCRs, clearance, or symptom resolution. In the original analysis: Researchers report that nucleated cell counts were estimated from reference gene primer amplification. Sequenced by immunoSEQ multiplex PCR; TCRdb stores in-frame clones only, minus some. V, J and clone size reflect that table, while D and trimming were determined from the DNA. The sample consists of under 200,000 clones, about 90% of them appearing once. This CDR3 region has 14 residues. The V gene's germline CDR1 is MDHEN and CDR2 SYDVKM. V was pared by 7 bases and J by 4 bases, with 11 bases between. The sample is drawn from a study of blood T cell repertoires in COVID-19. The overall study: Acute-phase and convalescent COVID-19 samples originated in the United States, Italy and Spain.

The sequencing sample was made of PBMCs or T cells enriched from blood (not recorded which). The receptor was derived from a woman in her fifties or sixties who had recovered from COVID-19. The V and J genes are TRBV28 and TRBJ1-6, with a tentative D call TRBD1 (6 bases). The CDR3 reads CASMSGQYNSPLHF. The CDR3 DNA reads TGTGCCAGCATGAGTGGACAGTATAATTCACCCCTCCACTTT.